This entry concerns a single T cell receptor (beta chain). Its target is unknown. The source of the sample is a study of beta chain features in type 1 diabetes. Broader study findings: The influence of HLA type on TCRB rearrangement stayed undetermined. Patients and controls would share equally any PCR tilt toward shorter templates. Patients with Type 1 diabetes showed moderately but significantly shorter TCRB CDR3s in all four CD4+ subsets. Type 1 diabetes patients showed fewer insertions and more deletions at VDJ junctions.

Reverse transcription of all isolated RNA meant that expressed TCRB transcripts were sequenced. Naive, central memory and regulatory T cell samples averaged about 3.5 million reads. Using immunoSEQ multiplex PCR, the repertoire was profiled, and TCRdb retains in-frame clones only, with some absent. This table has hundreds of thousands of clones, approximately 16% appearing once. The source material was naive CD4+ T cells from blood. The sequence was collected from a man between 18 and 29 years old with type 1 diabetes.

The CDR3 spells CASSLGAGTRAFADTQYF. The CDR3 nucleotides are TGTGCCAGCAGCTTGGGTGCCGGGACTAGAGCCTTCGCAGATACGCAGTATTTT. The gene calls are TRBV7-9 and TRBJ2-3; 8 positions agree with TRBD2. The germline gives CDR1 SEHNR, CDR2 FQNEAQ (reference sequence). CDR3 length equals 18 residues. Trimming cost V 3 bases and J 4 bases; bases outside gene matches: 15. The complete variable domain, with remaining parts taken from reference TRBV7-9 and TRBJ2-3, reads DTGVSQNPRHKITKRGQNVTFRCDPISEHNRLYWYRQTLGQGPEFLTYFQNEAQLEKSRLLSDRFSAERPKGSFSTLEIQRTEQGDSAMYLCASSLGAGTRAFADTQYFGPGTRLTVL.